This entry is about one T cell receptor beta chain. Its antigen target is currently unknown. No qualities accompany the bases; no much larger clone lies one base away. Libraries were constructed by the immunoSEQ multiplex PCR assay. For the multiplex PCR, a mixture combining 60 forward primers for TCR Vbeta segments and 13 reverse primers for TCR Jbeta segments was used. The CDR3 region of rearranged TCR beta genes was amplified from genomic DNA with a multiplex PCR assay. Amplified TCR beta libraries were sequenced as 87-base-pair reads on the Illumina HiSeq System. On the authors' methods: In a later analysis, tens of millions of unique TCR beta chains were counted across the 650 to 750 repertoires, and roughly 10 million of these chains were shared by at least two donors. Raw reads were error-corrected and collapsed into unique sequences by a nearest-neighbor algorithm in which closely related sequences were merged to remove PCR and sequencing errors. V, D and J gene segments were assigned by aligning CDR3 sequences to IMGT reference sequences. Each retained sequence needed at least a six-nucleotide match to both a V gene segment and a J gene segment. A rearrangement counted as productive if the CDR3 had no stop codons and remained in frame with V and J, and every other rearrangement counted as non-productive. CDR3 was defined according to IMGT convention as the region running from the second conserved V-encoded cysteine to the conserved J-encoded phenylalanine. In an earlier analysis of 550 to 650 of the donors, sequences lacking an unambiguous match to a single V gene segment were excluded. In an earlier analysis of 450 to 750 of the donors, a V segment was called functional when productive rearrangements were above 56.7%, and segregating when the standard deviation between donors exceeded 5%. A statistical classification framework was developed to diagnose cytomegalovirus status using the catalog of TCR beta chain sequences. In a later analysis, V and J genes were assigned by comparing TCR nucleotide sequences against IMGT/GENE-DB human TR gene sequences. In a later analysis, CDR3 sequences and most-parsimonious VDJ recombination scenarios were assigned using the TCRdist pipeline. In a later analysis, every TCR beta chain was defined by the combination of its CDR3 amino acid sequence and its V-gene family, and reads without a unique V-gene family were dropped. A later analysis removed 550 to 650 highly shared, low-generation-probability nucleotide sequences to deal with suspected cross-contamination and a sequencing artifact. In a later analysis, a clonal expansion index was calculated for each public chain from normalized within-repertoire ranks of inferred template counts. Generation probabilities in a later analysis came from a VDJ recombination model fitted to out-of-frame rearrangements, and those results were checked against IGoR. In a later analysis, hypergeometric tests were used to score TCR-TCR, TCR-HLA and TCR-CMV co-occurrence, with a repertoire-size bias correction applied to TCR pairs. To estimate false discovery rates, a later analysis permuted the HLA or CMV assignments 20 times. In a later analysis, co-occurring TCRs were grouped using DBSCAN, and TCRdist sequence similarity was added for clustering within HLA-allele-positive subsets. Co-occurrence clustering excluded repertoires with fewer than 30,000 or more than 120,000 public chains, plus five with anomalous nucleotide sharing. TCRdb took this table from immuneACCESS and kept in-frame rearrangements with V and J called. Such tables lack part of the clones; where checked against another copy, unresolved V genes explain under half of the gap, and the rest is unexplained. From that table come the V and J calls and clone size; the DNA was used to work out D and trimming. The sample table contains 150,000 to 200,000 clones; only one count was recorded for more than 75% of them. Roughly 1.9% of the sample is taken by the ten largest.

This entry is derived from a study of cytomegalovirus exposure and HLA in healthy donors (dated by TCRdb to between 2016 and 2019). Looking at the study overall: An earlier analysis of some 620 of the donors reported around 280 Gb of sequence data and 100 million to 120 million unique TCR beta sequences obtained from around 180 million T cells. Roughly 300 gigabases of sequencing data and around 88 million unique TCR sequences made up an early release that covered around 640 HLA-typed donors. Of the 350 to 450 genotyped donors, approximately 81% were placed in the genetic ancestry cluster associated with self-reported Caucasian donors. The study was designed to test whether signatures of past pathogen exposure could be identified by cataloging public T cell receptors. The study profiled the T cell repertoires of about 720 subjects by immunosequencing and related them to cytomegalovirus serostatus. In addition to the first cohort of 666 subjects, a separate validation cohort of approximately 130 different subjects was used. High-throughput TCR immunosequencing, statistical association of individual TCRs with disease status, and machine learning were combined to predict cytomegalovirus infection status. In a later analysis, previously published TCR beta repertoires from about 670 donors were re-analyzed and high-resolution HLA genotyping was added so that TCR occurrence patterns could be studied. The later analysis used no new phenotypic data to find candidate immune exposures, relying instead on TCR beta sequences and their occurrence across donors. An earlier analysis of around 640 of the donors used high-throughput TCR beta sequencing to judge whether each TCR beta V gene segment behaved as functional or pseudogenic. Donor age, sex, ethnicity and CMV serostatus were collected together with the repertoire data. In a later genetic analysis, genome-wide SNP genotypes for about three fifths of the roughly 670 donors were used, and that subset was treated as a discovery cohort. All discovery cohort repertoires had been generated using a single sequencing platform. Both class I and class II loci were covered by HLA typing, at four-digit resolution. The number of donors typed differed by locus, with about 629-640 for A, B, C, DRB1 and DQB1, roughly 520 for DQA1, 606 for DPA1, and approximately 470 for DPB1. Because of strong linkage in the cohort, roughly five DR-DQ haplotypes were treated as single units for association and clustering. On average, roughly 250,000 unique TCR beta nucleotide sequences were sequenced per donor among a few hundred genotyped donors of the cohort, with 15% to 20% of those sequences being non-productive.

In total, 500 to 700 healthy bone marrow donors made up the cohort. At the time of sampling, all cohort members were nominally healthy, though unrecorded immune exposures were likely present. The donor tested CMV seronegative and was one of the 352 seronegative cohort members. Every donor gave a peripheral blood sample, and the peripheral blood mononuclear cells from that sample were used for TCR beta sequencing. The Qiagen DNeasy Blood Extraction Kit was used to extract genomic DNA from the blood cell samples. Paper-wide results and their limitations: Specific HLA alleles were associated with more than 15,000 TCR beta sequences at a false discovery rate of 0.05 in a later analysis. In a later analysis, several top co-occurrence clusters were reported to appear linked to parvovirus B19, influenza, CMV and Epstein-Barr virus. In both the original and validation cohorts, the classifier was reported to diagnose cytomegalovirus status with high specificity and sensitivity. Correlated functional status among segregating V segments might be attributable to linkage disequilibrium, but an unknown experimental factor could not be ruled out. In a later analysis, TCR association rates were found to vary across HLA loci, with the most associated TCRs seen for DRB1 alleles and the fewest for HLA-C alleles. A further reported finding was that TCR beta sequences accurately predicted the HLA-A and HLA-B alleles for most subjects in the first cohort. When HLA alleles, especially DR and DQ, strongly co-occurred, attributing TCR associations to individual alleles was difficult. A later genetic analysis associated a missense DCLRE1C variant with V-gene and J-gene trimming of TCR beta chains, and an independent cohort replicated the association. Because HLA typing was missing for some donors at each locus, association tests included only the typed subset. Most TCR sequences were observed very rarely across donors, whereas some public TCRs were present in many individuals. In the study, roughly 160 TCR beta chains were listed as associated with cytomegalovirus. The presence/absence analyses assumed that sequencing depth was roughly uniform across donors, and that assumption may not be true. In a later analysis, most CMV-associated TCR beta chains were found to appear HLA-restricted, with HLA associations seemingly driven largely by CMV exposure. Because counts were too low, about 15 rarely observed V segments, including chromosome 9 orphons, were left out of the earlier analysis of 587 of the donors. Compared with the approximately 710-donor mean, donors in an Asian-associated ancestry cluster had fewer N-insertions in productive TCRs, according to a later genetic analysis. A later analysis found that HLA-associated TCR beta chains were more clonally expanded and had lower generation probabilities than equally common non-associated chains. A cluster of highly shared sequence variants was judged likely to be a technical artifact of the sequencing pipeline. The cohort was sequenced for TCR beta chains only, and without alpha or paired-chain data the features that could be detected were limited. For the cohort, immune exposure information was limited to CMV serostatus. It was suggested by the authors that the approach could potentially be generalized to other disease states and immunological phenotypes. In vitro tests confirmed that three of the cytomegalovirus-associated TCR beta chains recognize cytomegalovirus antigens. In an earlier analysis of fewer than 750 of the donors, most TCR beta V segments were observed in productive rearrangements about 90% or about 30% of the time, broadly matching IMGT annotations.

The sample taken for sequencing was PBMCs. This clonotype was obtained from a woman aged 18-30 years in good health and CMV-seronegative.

The sequence in DNA is TGCGCCAGCAGCCAACCGGGACAGGGTGCGCTCTCTGGAAACACCATATATTTT. Translated, it reads CASSQPGQGALSGNTIYF. Rearrangement joined TRBV4-1 to TRBJ1-3; TRBD1 fits 9 bases in the junction. CDR1 and CDR2 were assigned from the germline V gene as MGHRA and YSYEKL. Relative to germline, V is missing 2 bases and J is missing 0 bases, with 8 bases of the junction outside any gene match. The CDR3 contains 18 residues, cysteine and phenylalanine counted. Just CDR3 DNA is preserved here, 54 bases in frame from base 1.